This T cell receptor (beta chain) is from a study of cytomegalovirus exposure and HLA in healthy donors (dated by TCRdb to the late 2010s). About the study as a whole: In an earlier analysis of about 560 of the donors, 276 Gb of sequence data and 117 million unique TCR beta sequences from roughly 200 million T cells were reported. Approximately 330 gigabases of sequencing data and about 92 million unique TCR sequences made up an early release that covered several hundred HLA-typed donors. Of the 300 to 400 genotyped donors, approximately 83% fell in the genetic ancestry cluster associated with self-reported Caucasian donors. The study was designed to test whether signatures of past pathogen exposure could be identified by cataloging public T cell receptors. The T cell repertoires of some 700 subjects were profiled by immunosequencing and related to cytomegalovirus serostatus. A separate validation cohort of 100 to 150 different subjects was used in addition to the roughly 620-subject first cohort. High-throughput TCR immunosequencing, statistical association of individual TCRs with disease status, and machine learning were combined to predict cytomegalovirus infection status. A later analysis re-examined previously published TCR beta repertoires from more than 550 donors and added high-resolution HLA genotyping to investigate patterns of TCR occurrence. The later analysis used no new phenotypic data to find candidate immune exposures, relying instead on TCR beta sequences and their occurrence across donors. To decide whether each TCR beta V gene segment behaved as functional or pseudogenic, an earlier analysis of some 580 of the donors relied on high-throughput TCR beta sequencing. Donor age, sex, ethnicity and CMV serostatus were collected together with the repertoire data. Genome-wide SNP genotypes for about 55% of the roughly 670 donors were used in a later genetic analysis, which treated that subset as a discovery cohort. Every discovery cohort repertoire had been produced on one sequencing platform. Class I and class II HLA loci were covered by the typing at four-digit resolution. The number of donors typed differed by locus, with about 629-640 for A, B, C, DRB1 and DQB1, roughly 520 for DQA1, over 600 for DPA1, and about 450 for DPB1. About five DR-DQ haplotypes were treated as single units for association and clustering because of strong linkage in the cohort. Across around 400 genotyped donors of the cohort, an average of about 240,000 unique TCR beta nucleotide sequences per donor were sequenced, and approximately 19% of those sequences were non-productive. Summary of the overall study and its limitations: Several of the top co-occurrence clusters appeared to be linked to parvovirus B19, influenza, CMV and Epstein-Barr virus, according to a later analysis. Broadly in line with IMGT annotations, most TCR beta V segments showed up in productive rearrangements about 90% or about 30% of the time in an earlier analysis of 450 to 750 of the donors. Cytomegalovirus status was reported to be diagnosed by the classifier with high specificity and sensitivity in both the original and validation cohorts. According to a later analysis, most CMV-associated TCR beta chains appeared to be HLA-restricted, and the HLA associations seemed to be driven largely by CMV exposure. Linkage disequilibrium might explain the correlated functional status among segregating V segments, but an unknown experimental factor could not be excluded. This cohort had only TCR beta chains sequenced, and the lack of alpha or paired-chain data limited which features could be detected. A later analysis found that HLA-associated TCR beta chains were more clonally expanded and had lower generation probabilities than equally common non-associated chains. Specific HLA alleles were associated with some 15,000 TCR beta sequences at a false discovery rate of 0.05 in a later analysis. The presence/absence analyses assumed that sequencing depth was roughly uniform across donors, and that assumption may not be true. For the cohort, immune exposure information was limited to CMV serostatus. Across donors, most TCR sequences were observed very rarely, whereas some public TCRs were present in many individuals. A later genetic analysis reported fewer N-insertions in productive TCRs among donors in an Asian-associated ancestry cluster than the roughly 670-donor mean. A few of the identified cytomegalovirus-associated TCR beta chains were confirmed in vitro to be specific for cytomegalovirus antigens. Because counts were too low, 15 or so rarely observed V segments, including chromosome 9 orphons, were excluded from the earlier analysis of some 590 of the donors. A later genetic analysis associated a missense DCLRE1C variant with V-gene and J-gene trimming of TCR beta chains, and an independent cohort replicated the association. When HLA alleles, especially DR and DQ, strongly co-occurred, attributing TCR associations to individual alleles was difficult. A later analysis found that TCR association rates varied across HLA loci, with DRB1 alleles showing the most associated TCRs and HLA-C alleles the fewest. Because the 87-base-pair reads could not distinguish some IMGT-functional V segments, including TRBV6-2 and TRBV6-3, those segments were excluded. It was suggested by the authors that the approach could potentially be generalized to other disease states and immunological phenotypes. Because some donors lacked HLA typing at each locus, the association tests relied only on the typed subset. A further reported finding was that TCR beta sequences accurately predicted the HLA-A and HLA-B alleles for most subjects in the first cohort. In the study, approximately 160 TCR beta chains were listed as associated with cytomegalovirus. A cluster of highly shared sequence variants was judged likely to represent a technical artifact of the sequencing pipeline.

The method behind the library was the immunoSEQ multiplex PCR assay. The multiplex PCR relied on a mix of 60 forward primers for TCR Vbeta segments and 13 reverse primers for TCR Jbeta segments. Amplification of the CDR3 region of rearranged TCR beta genes was performed with a multiplex PCR assay on genomic DNA. The Illumina HiSeq System was used to sequence the amplified TCR beta libraries as 87-base-pair reads. Turning to the authors' computational methods: In a later analysis, 77 million or so unique TCR beta chains were counted across the 650 to 750 repertoires, and around 10 million of these chains were shared by at least two donors. To remove PCR and sequencing errors, raw reads were error-corrected and collapsed into unique sequences using a nearest-neighbor algorithm that merged closely related sequences. V, D and J gene segments were assigned by aligning CDR3 sequences to IMGT reference sequences. For a sequence to be retained, a match of at least six nucleotides to both a V gene segment and a J gene segment was required. Rearrangements were called productive when the CDR3 lacked stop codons and stayed in frame with V and J; all others were non-productive. Following IMGT convention, CDR3 was defined as the stretch from the second conserved V-encoded cysteine to the conserved J-encoded phenylalanine. The earlier analysis of some 540 of the donors excluded any sequence lacking an unambiguous match to a single V gene segment. An earlier analysis of several hundred of the donors classified V segments as functional when productive rearrangements were above 56.7% and as segregating when the standard deviation between donors was above 5%. A statistical classification framework was developed to diagnose cytomegalovirus status using the catalog of TCR beta chain sequences. In a later analysis, V and J genes were assigned by comparing TCR nucleotide sequences against IMGT/GENE-DB human TR gene sequences. A later analysis assigned CDR3 sequences and most-parsimonious VDJ recombination scenarios with the TCRdist pipeline. In a later analysis, every TCR beta chain was defined by the combination of its CDR3 amino acid sequence and its V-gene family, and reads without a unique V-gene family were dropped. A later analysis removed 592 highly shared, low-generation-probability nucleotide sequences to deal with suspected cross-contamination and a sequencing artifact. In a later analysis, a clonal expansion index was calculated for each public chain from normalized within-repertoire ranks of inferred template counts. In a later analysis, generation probabilities were computed using a VDJ recombination model fitted to out-of-frame rearrangements, and the results were checked against IGoR. In a later analysis, TCR-TCR, TCR-HLA and TCR-CMV co-occurrence was scored with hypergeometric tests, and a repertoire-size bias correction was applied to TCR pairs. False discovery rates were estimated in a later analysis by permuting HLA or CMV assignments 20 times. In a later analysis, co-occurring TCRs were grouped with DBSCAN, and TCRdist sequence similarity was added when clustering was performed within HLA-allele-positive subsets. Co-occurrence clustering excluded repertoires with fewer than 30,000 or more than 120,000 public chains, plus five with anomalous nucleotide sharing. Here the immuneACCESS table is served through TCRdb, limited to in-frame sequences with V and J called. Missing clones are a known gap in these copies; in checked studies unresolved V genes cover under half, and the rest lacks a known reason. That table supplies the V and J calls and clone size; D and trimming were determined from the DNA. The table for this sample shows 200,000 to 250,000 clones. The ten largest account for 0.9% to 1.4% of the sample.

The cohort comprised more than 550 healthy bone marrow donors. At the time of sampling, all cohort members were nominally healthy, though unrecorded immune exposures were likely present. The donor was CMV seropositive and belonged to the group of 250 to 350 seropositive cohort members. Each donor provided a peripheral blood sample, and peripheral blood mononuclear cells were used for TCR beta sequencing. Genomic DNA extraction from the blood cell samples was performed with the Qiagen DNeasy Blood Extraction Kit. A note on this clone: The target of this receptor is not known.

The CDR3 measures 14 amino acids from cysteine to phenylalanine. Only the CDR3 portion is preserved as DNA: 42 bases, with reading frame beginning at the first base. Cut back by 4 bases and 6 bases, the V and J ends lie 15 bases apart. The germline V gene (reference sequence) specifies SGHNT as CDR1 and YYREEE as CDR2. Sequenced material: PBMCs. The sequence is built from TRBV5-4 and TRBJ2-3; the best D guess is TRBD2, with 6 bases matching. The TCR sequence derives from a girl aged 2 to 10 in good health and CMV-seropositive. Read as DNA, the sequence is TGTGCCAGCAGCCGCAGGAGGGTACAGGATACGCAGTATTTT. Translation gives CASSRRRVQDTQYF.